The next 25 T cell receptor beta chains were all read from a single sample in a study of blood T cells in healthy people across ages. The use of a sample-barcoded 5' primer and a J-beta primer mix characterized a second PCR of roughly 7 to 12 cycles. TCRdb independently ran MiXCR on the 5' RACE reads; one entry per CDR3 protein. The sample holds 800,000 to 950,000 distinct CDR3 sequences, around 48% seen once. Source material: blood. Receptors were obtained from a man aged 30 to 39 in good health.

The genes are TRBV6-2 or TRBV6-3 and TRBJ2-1; no clear D. V lost 7 bases and J lost 10, with 14 bases in between. CDR1 and CDR2 (germline): MNHEY, SVGEGT. The CDR3 is 12 residues long. CDR3 nucleotide sequence: TGTGCCAGCACCGACGTCGTGGCAGAGCAGTTCTTC. Its translation is CASTDVVAEQFF.

The V gene is TRBV10-3, the J gene TRBJ1-1; 7 bases are shared with TRBD1. Germline V CDR1 and CDR2: ENHRY, SYGVKD. This CDR3 region has 15 residues. Unmatched junction bases numbered 7, after V lost 5 bases and J lost 1 base. The CDR3 region is CAISNPGQRNTEAFF. In DNA form, the CDR3 reads TGTGCCATCAGTAACCCGGGACAGAGGAACACTGAAGCTTTCTTT.

The rearrangement links TRBV4-1 to TRBJ2-7; 9 bases fit TRBD1. V shed 4 bases, J shed 6 bases, and the junction held 13 bases outside the gene matches. Germline V gene lookup returns CDR1 MGHRA and CDR2 YSYEKL. CDR3 length: 16 residues. In DNA form, the CDR3 reads TGCGCCAGCAGCCCGGGACAGGGAGGACCCTACGGCGAGCAGTACTTC. Its protein is CASSPGQGGPYGEQYF.

Comments on this clonotype: Being one base from a much bigger clone, this may be a read error. The rearrangement joins TRBV28 to TRBJ1-2; 7 nucleotides line up with TRBD1. V shed 6 bases and J 3 bases; nucleotides not matched to a gene: 10. Germline loops: CDR1 MDHEN, CDR2 SYDVKM. This CDR3 has 15 amino acids. CDR3 amino acids: CASSPLDRDDYGYTF. CDR3 nucleotide sequence: TGTGCCAGCAGCCCCCTCGACAGGGATGACTATGGCTACACCTTC.

In this sample, this clonotype turned up many times. V is TRBV11-3 and J is TRBJ2-1; 9 positions match TRBD2. There are 17 residues in the CDR3. The V gene's germline CDR1 is SGHNT and CDR2 YENEEA. Germline trimming cut 1 base from V and 7 bases from J; bases unmatched to any gene: 11. This chain's CDR3 is CASSLGYGGGALNEQFF. Written as DNA, the CDR3 is TGTGCCAGCAGCTTAGGTTACGGCGGGGGGGCCTTAAATGAGCAGTTCTTC.

This clonotype has just a few counts. The V and J genes are TRBV11-2 and TRBJ2-5; 12 nucleotides line up with TRBD2. Germline V gives CDR1 SGHAT, CDR2 FQNNGV. CDR3 length: 16 residues. The J segment lost 5 bases and the V segment lost 4 bases, leaving 8 bases of the junction unmatched. The CDR3 here is CASSSWTSGVGETQYF. CDR3 DNA sequence: TGTGCCAGCAGCTCGTGGACTAGCGGGGTTGGGGAGACCCAGTACTTC.

In its sample, this clonotype was seen a few times. V is TRBV12-3 or TRBV12-4 and J is TRBJ2-1, with D maybe TRBD1 (5 bases). Trimming left V 4 bases short and J 0 bases short, with 10 bases between. CDR3 size: 15 residues. CDR3 nucleotide sequence: TGTGCCAGCAGTTACAGGCCTGCCTCCTACAATGAGCAGTTCTTC. Amino acids: CASSYRPASYNEQFF.

The rearrangement uses TRBV10-2 and TRBJ2-7, with D possibly being TRBD1 (6 bases). V lost 7 bases and J 7 bases, leaving 23 bases between the germline ends. The CDR3 consists of 15 residues. In germline, CDR1 is WSHSY, CDR2 SAAADI. Written as DNA, the CDR3 is TGCGCCAGCACAGGGGTTTTAAGCTCCTACAATGAGCAGTACTTC. Its translation is CASTGVLSSYNEQYF.

The rearrangement uses TRBV11-2 and TRBJ2-5; possibly TRBD2 for D (6 bases). There are 15 residues in the CDR3. Trimming pared 8 bases from V and 1 base from J, leaving 17 bases between. The germline gives CDR1 SGHAT, CDR2 FQNNGV. CDR3: CASELLAPVQETQYF. In nucleotides, the CDR3 is TGTGCCAGCGAGCTACTAGCTCCGGTCCAAGAGACCCAGTACTTC.

This clonotype was found a few times. This sequence joins TRBV6-1 and TRBJ1-4; possible D gene TRBD1, 6 bases. With 6 bases removed from V and 5 bases from J, the gap between germline ends came to 19 bases. CDR1 MNHNS and CDR2 SASEGT come from the germline V gene. This CDR3 contains 16 residues. This CDR3 is CASSRVFPGENEKLFF. In DNA, the CDR3 is TGTGCCAGCAGCCGAGTGTTTCCAGGGGAGAATGAAAAACTGTTTTTT.

CDR3 loop: CASSEWVAGGYIENEQFF. Here the CDR3 DNA reads TGTGCCAGCAGTGAATGGGTAGCGGGGGGGTACATAGAGAATGAGCAGTTCTTC. J is TRBJ2-1 and V is TRBV25-1, with 11 bases aligning to TRBD2. From germline, CDR1 is MGHDK and CDR2 SYGVNS. Trimming cost V 1 base and J 7 bases; bases outside gene matches: 12. This CDR3 region has 18 residues.

V gene TRBV30 combines with J gene TRBJ1-4, with D possibly matching TRBD1 (6 bases). This CDR3 is 14 amino acids long. CDR1 GTSNPN and CDR2 SVGIG come from the germline V gene (reference sequence). The V gene lost 2 bases and the J gene lost 7 bases, with 14 bases spanning the gap. The CDR3 here is CAWSYKGHGEKLFF. In nucleotides, the CDR3 is TGTGCCTGGAGTTATAAGGGACACGGTGAAAAACTGTTTTTT.

The V call is TRBV5-4, the J call TRBJ2-1, with D perhaps TRBD2 (6 bases). Germline V gives CDR1 SGHNT, CDR2 YYREEE (reference sequence). V was cut by 3 bases and J by 0 bases, with 10 bases left in between. The CDR3 contains 15 residues. The CDR3 nucleotides read TGTGCCAGCAGCTGGGAGGCCGCCTCCTACAATGAGCAGTTCTTC. Residues: CASSWEAASYNEQFF.

This chain joins TRBV7-8 and TRBJ1-4; weak D call: TRBD1 (6 bases). Germline lookup yields CDR1 SGHVS and CDR2 FQNEAQ. The CDR3 runs 16 residues. The V and J ends lost 5 bases and 7 bases respectively, with 20 bases between them. CDR3 sequence (DNA): TGTGCCAGCAGCGTAAGGGGGGGGCTACCGTTTGAAAAACTGTTTTTT. Its translation is CASSVRGGLPFEKLFF.

The table lists this clonotype with many counts. J is TRBJ2-7 and V is TRBV12-3 or TRBV12-4; 8 bases agree with TRBD1. J was trimmed by 0 bases and V by 6 bases; bases with no gene match: 4. CDR3 size: 14 residues. CDR3 nucleotides: TGTGCCAGCAGACAGGGGGGCAGCTCCTACGAGCAGTACTTC. This translates into CASRQGGSSYEQYF.

The sample holds a few counts of this clonotype. The gene calls are TRBV5-1 and TRBJ2-3, with TRBD2 identical over 8 bases. There are 15 residues in the CDR3. The germline V gene encodes CDR1 SGHRS and CDR2 YFSETQ. J lost 5 bases, V lost 2 bases, and 7 bases had no gene match. This CDR3 is CASSLSSGGEDTQYF. The CDR3 coding sequence is TGCGCCAGCAGCTTATCATCCGGGGGGGAAGATACGCAGTATTTT.

This chain joins TRBV20-1 and TRBJ2-7, with D tentatively TRBD1 (5 bases). Germline V gene lookup returns CDR1 DFQATT and CDR2 SNEGSKA (reference sequence). This CDR3 contains 13 residues. V lost 3 bases and J lost 2, with 11 bases in between. CDR3 protein: CSASPDSTYEQYF. CDR3 bases: TGCAGTGCTAGCCCTGACAGCACCTACGAGCAGTACTTC.

This clonotype has just a few counts. This chain joins TRBV6-5 and TRBJ2-1, with TRBD1 as a possible D gene (7 bases). The J call may be mistaken, given a closer DNA end match to TRBJ2-7. This CDR3 comprises 11 residues. From germline, CDR1 is MNHEY and CDR2 SVGAGI. For the CDR3, the DNA is TGTGCCTCGGCCCAGGGGGGTGAGCAGTACTTC. Protein product: CASAQGGEQYF.

CDR3 sequence (DNA): TGTGCCACCAGCGTTGGGACATACCACGAGCAGTACTTC. Protein sequence: CATSVGTYHEQYF. V usage is TRBV24-1 and J usage is TRBJ2-5; maybe TRBD1 (6 bases). The end of the DNA is better explained by TRBJ2-7, so the J call may be wrong. The CDR3 is 13 amino acids. The germline CDR1 and CDR2 sequences are KGHDR and SFDVKD.

The table lists this clonotype with a few counts. The chain recombines TRBV7-8 with TRBJ1-2; a possible D gene is TRBD1 (6 bases). In germline, CDR1 is SGHVS, CDR2 FQNEAQ. The V gene lost 3 bases and the J gene lost 13 bases, with 18 bases spanning the gap. CDR3 length: 13 amino acids. For the CDR3, the DNA is TGTGCCAGCAGCTTCTCCGGGACAAGTAGCCCCACCTTC. Protein sequence: CASSFSGTSSPTF.

V usage is TRBV6-2 or TRBV6-3 and J usage is TRBJ1-2; perhaps TRBD1 as D (6 bases). Trimming shortened V by 5 bases and J by 8 bases, and 15 bases separated the two germline ends. The CDR3 spans 13 residues. Germline CDR1 reads MNHEY; CDR2 reads SVGEGT. The CDR3 sequence is CASSRSSGVGYTF. DNA for the CDR3: TGTGCCAGCAGTCGTTCCTCAGGGGTCGGCTACACCTTC.

The chain employs TRBV29-1 and TRBJ2-7, with 15 bases matching TRBD2. V gave up 6 bases and J gave up 0 bases; unmatched junction bases: 9. The CDR3 contains 17 residues. From germline, CDR1 is SQVTM and CDR2 ANQGSEA. In DNA form, the CDR3 reads TGCAGCGTCCCGGGACTAGCGGGGGGCAGGAGCTCCTACGAGCAGTACTTC. Translated, it gives CSVPGLAGGRSSYEQYF.

The chain couples TRBV6-2 or TRBV6-3 to TRBJ2-7; TRBD2 matches at 13 bases. This CDR3 is built from 17 residues. V lost 3 bases, J lost 0 bases, and 5 bases stayed unmatched. Germline assignment: CDR1 MNHEY and CDR2 SVGEGT. CDR3 in amino acids: CASSYRLAGGNSYEQYF. The CDR3 DNA sequence: TGTGCCAGCAGTTATCGACTAGCGGGAGGTAACTCCTACGAGCAGTACTTC.

V usage is TRBV14 and J usage is TRBJ2-6; maybe TRBD1 (5 bases). Germline V gives CDR1 SGHDN, CDR2 FVKESK. V was cut by 1 base and J by 0 bases, with 16 bases left in between. This CDR3 region has 19 residues. Written as DNA, the CDR3 is TGTGCCAGCAGCCAAGGGGTCCCGTCGGACATCTCTGGGGCCAACGTCCTGACTTTC. The encoded protein is CASSQGVPSDISGANVLTF. Drawing the rest from reference TRBV14 and TRBJ2-6, the complete variable domain is EAGVTQFPSHSVIEKGQTVTLRCDPISGHDNLYWYRRVMGKEIKFLLHFVKESKQDESGMPNNRFLAERTGGTYSTLKVQPAELEDSGVYFCASSQGVPSDISGANVLTFGAGSRLTVL.

This clonotype was counted a few times. This chain joins TRBV7-9 and TRBJ2-1, with a tentative D call TRBD1 (6 bases). Trimming left V 8 bases short and J 5 bases short, with 19 bases between. Germline CDR1 is SEHNR and CDR2 is FQNEAQ (reference sequence). CDR3 length equals 15 residues. In nucleotides, the CDR3 is TGTGCCAGCTTGTTAACCGGGACACCTCACAATGAGCAGTTCTTC. The encoded protein is CASLLTGTPHNEQFF.